What follows are 5 T cell receptor beta chains derived from one specimen sequenced in a study of beta chain features in type 1 diabetes. Expressed TCRB transcripts were sequenced because the isolated RNA had all been reverse transcribed beforehand. The table came from immunoSEQ multiplex PCR; TCRdb's copy has only in-frame clones and leaves some out. The profile covers more than 300,000 clones, with approximately 12% appearing a single time and roughly 0.015% taken by the ten largest. Sequenced material: naive CD4+ T cells from blood. These receptors all come from a man younger than 35 in good health.

This clone showed up just a few times. The rearrangement links TRBV11-2 to TRBJ2-2; 7 bases match TRBD2. V gave up 1 base and J gave up 5 bases; unmatched junction bases: 16. This CDR3 has 19 amino acids. Germline-derived CDR1 and CDR2 are SGHAT and FQNNGV. CDR3 protein: CASSLVPTSPSGSTGELFF. In DNA form, the CDR3 reads TGTGCCAGCAGCTTAGTCCCGACCTCCCCTAGCGGAAGTACCGGGGAGCTGTTTTTT.

The rearrangement joins TRBV9 to TRBJ1-2; D is unresolved. Between the trimmed V and J ends, which lost 2 bases and 0 bases, there was a span of 8 bases. CDR3 length: 14 amino acids. Germline V gene data show CDR1 as SGDLS and CDR2 as YYNGEE. The CDR3 loop is CASSVFGANYGYTF. The CDR3 nucleotides read TGTGCCAGCAGCGTCTTCGGAGCTAACTATGGCTACACCTTC.

This chain connects TRBV4-1 to TRBJ2-7, with 11 bases identical to TRBD2. CDR1 is MGHRA, CDR2 YSYEKL, per germline. Trimming took 3 bases from V and 6 from J; bases not matched to a gene: 19. The CDR3 has 19 amino acids. Here the CDR3 reads CASSQFIIAGGPFPGEQYF. The CDR3 DNA follows: TGCGCCAGCAGCCAGTTTATTATAGCGGGGGGGCCGTTCCCTGGCGAGCAGTACTTC.

This clone has more than one count but fewer than ten. The rearrangement uses TRBV4-2 and TRBJ1-5; 10 nucleotides match TRBD1. V was pared by 0 bases and J by 5 bases, with 13 bases of the junction left unmatched. The CDR3 runs 19 residues. The germline V gene encodes CDR1 LGHNA and CDR2 YNFKEQ. DNA of the CDR3: TGTGCCAGCAGCCAAGACTACCGGGACAGGGGCGCTCATGATCAGCCCCAGCATTTT. It encodes CASSQDYRDRGAHDQPQHF.

This clone was observed a few times. The chain combines TRBV28 with TRBJ1-2; unclear D gene. V was clipped by 10 bases and J by 5 bases, with 8 bases between them. The germline CDR1 and CDR2 sequences are MDHEN and SYDVKM. CDR3 length equals 10 residues. As DNA, the CDR3 is TGTGCCACTGCCCGGTATGGCTACACCTTC. It yields the protein CATARYGYTF.